This T cell receptor (beta chain) comes out of a study of T cell responses to AZD1222 COVID-19 vaccine. This CDR3 comprises 15 residues. With 0 bases removed from V and 0 bases from J, the gap between germline ends came to 8 bases. The germline V gene encodes CDR1 SGHVS and CDR2 FQNEAQ. With respect to this clone: As yet, its antigen is unknown.

Using immunoSEQ multiplex PCR, the repertoire was profiled, and TCRdb retains in-frame clones only, with some absent. The repertoire includes 100,000 to 130,000 clones, around 90% of them detected once, and approximately 3% sits in the top ten. Study results and caveats: Across the whole spike, CD4 TCRs peaked at regions 160-218 and 743-854. Reports indicate that nearly half of spike-specific TCRs are directed at unmutated variant regions. Without day 14 samples, only post-peak T cell repertoires were studied. Seropositive AZD1222 recipients at baseline numbered only five or six.

The TCR sequence derives from an adult in good health. Sequenced material: peripheral blood, taken on day 0 of MenACWY control vaccination. The gene calls are TRBV7-8 and TRBJ1-2; D is ambiguous. Here the CDR3 reads CASSLALGTNYGYTF. For the CDR3, the DNA is TGTGCCAGCAGCTTAGCGTTGGGGACTAACTATGGCTACACCTTC.